A single sample is the source of the 12 T cell receptor beta chains below, sequenced in a study of shared clonotypes between healthy human individuals (dated by TCRdb to the early 2020s). Libraries came from the immunoSEQ multiplex PCR assay. TCRdb retrieved this table from immuneACCESS and kept in-frame rearrangements only. Not all clones are present; in checked studies, unresolved V genes account for under half, and no reason is known for the remainder. The sample table lists fewer than 650,000 clones, around 78% of them with a count of one. 9.5% to 15% of the sample belongs to the ten largest clones. Sequenced material: PBMCs. The source of these receptors is a middle-aged woman in good health. Some clones in this sample may be carry-over from other donors' samples.

This rearrangement joins TRBV10-3 to TRBJ1-2, with D possibly matching TRBD1 (6 bases). V shed 10 bases and J shed 6 bases, with 15 bases lying between them. The CDR3 has 12 residues. Germline V CDR1 and CDR2: ENHRY, SYGVKD. The DNA for the CDR3 is TGTGCCACCGGAGAGCAGGGGCATGGCTACACCTTC. Its translation: CATGEQGHGYTF.

J is TRBJ2-7 and V is TRBV7-9, with D possibly matching TRBD2 (6 bases). This CDR3 contains 14 residues. Trimming stripped 2 bases from V and 2 bases from J, with 10 bases between. From germline, CDR1 is SEHNR and CDR2 FQNEAQ (reference sequence). The CDR3 DNA sequence: TGTGCCAGCAGCTTACAGGGAGGCCCCTACGAGCAGTACTTC. It specifies CASSLQGGPYEQYF. Together with reference TRBV7-9 and TRBJ2-7, the CDR3 gives the full variable domain: DTGVSQNPRHKITKRGQNVTFRCDPISEHNRLYWYRQTLGQGPEFLTYFQNEAQLEKSRLLSDRFSAERPKGSFSTLEIQRTEQGDSAMYLCASSLQGGPYEQYFGPGTRLTVT.

The chain recombines TRBV19 with TRBJ1-1; TRBD1 matches at 7 bases. The length of the CDR3 is 14 residues. V was pared by 7 bases and J by 3 bases, with 8 bases of the junction left unmatched. Germline V gives CDR1 LNHDA, CDR2 SQIVND (reference sequence). CDR3 nucleotide sequence: TGTGCCAGTAACATTGACAGGGCTGACACTGAAGCTTTCTTT. Protein sequence: CASNIDRADTEAFF.

This sequence joins TRBV18 and TRBJ1-3, with D perhaps TRBD1 (6 bases). The CDR3 is 15 residues long. V was cut by 2 bases and J by 0 bases, with 8 bases left in between. Germline V gene data show CDR1 as KGHSH and CDR2 as LQKENI. The CDR3 nucleotides are TGTGCCAGCTCACCAGACAGGAACTCTGGAAACACCATATATTTT. Translating gives CASSPDRNSGNTIYF. Filled out from reference TRBV18 and TRBJ1-3, the complete variable domain reads NAGVMQNPRHLVRRRGQEARLRCSPMKGHSHVYWYRQLPEEGLKFMVYLQKENIIDESGMPKERFSAEFPKEGPSILRIQQVVRGDSAAYFCASSPDRNSGNTIYFGEGSWLTVV.

This clone was counted between two and nine times. The rearrangement uses TRBV2 and TRBJ2-2, with D possibly TRBD1 on 6 matching bases. There are 17 residues in the CDR3. In germline, CDR1 is SNHLY, CDR2 FYNNEI. Trimming pared 2 bases from V and 4 bases from J, leaving 17 bases between. This CDR3 reads CASSEFWTVNPTGELFF. DNA for the CDR3: TGTGCCAGCAGTGAATTTTGGACAGTGAATCCCACCGGGGAGCTGTTTTTT. Full variable domain (rest looked up from reference TRBV2 and TRBJ2-2): EPEVTQTPSHQVTQMGQEVILRCVPISNHLYFYWYRQILGQKVEFLVSFYNNEISEKSEIFDDQFSVERPDGSNFTLKIRSTKLEDSAMYFCASSEFWTVNPTGELFFGEGSRLTVL.

Ten or more counts support this clone. This chain joins TRBV19 and TRBJ2-7, with 12 bases matching TRBD1. The CDR3 runs to 15 residues. Germline CDR1 LNHDA, CDR2 SQIVND (reference sequence). The junction had 6 bases not matched to a gene; V was cut back by 3 bases and J by 6 bases. CDR3: CASSIPGTGGSEQYF. The CDR3 region has the DNA TGTGCCAGTAGTATCCCGGGGACAGGGGGCTCCGAGCAGTACTTC.

V and J are TRBV6-1 and TRBJ2-7, with no clear D. The CDR3 is 14 amino acids. Per germline, CDR1 MNHNS and CDR2 SASEGT. Trimming cost V 3 bases and J 3 bases, with 12 bases left between them. CDR3 in amino acids: CASSERHSLYEQYF. The CDR3, as DNA: TGTGCCAGCAGTGAGCGTCACAGCCTCTACGAGCAGTACTTC.

This sequence joins TRBV7-8 and TRBJ1-4, with 9 bases matching TRBD1. V shed 5 bases, J shed 8 bases, and the junction held 9 bases outside the gene matches. This CDR3 spans 15 amino acids. The germline gives CDR1 SGHVS, CDR2 FQNEAQ. CDR3: CASSPWDREGEKLFF. The DNA of the CDR3 is TGTGCCAGCAGCCCATGGGACAGGGAGGGGGAAAAACTGTTTTTT.

V and J are TRBV5-4 and TRBJ2-2; TRBD1 agrees at 8 bases. Germline loops: CDR1 SGHNT, CDR2 YYREEE (reference sequence). The CDR3 is 15 residues long. Trimming took 4 bases from V and 6 from J; bases not matched to a gene: 8. The CDR3: CASSLGQAGPGELFF. The DNA for the CDR3 is TGTGCCAGCAGCCTGGGACAGGCAGGGCCCGGGGAGCTGTTTTTT.

This chain uses TRBV7-3 with TRBJ2-2; 7 bases are a match to TRBD1. The length of the CDR3 is 16 residues. Looked up from germline, CDR1 is SGHTA and CDR2 is FQGTGA. With 3 bases clipped from V and 3 bases from J, the junction kept 7 bases outside the gene matches. The CDR3 DNA is TGTGCCAGCAGCTTGACGCCCACAGGGGACACCGGGGAGCTGTTTTTT. As protein: CASSLTPTGDTGELFF.

The chain employs TRBV7-9 and TRBJ2-7; 8 bases align to TRBD1. The CDR3 covers 15 residues. The V gene end was trimmed by 2 bases and the J gene end by 5 bases; junction bases not matched to a gene: 8. CDR1 is SEHNR and CDR2 is FQNEAQ in the germline V gene (reference sequence). Here the CDR3 reads CASSLPRGLINEQYF. In nucleotides, the CDR3 is TGTGCCAGCAGCTTACCCAGGGGGCTCATCAACGAGCAGTACTTC.

The rearrangement links TRBV5-1 to TRBJ1-1, with D unresolved. CDR1 SGHRS and CDR2 YFSETQ come from the germline V gene. CDR3 length: 13 residues. Between the trimmed V and J ends, which lost 6 bases and 5 bases, there was a span of 14 bases. In DNA, the CDR3 is TGCGCCAGCACCATGGAAGCGGGGACTGAAGCTTTCTTT. Its translation: CASTMEAGTEAFF. Drawing the rest from reference TRBV5-1 and TRBJ1-1, the complete variable domain is KAGVTQTPRYLIKTRGQQVTLSCSPISGHRSVSWYQQTPGQGLQFLFEYFSETQRNKGNFPGRFSGRQFSNSRSEMNVSTLELGDSALYLCASTMEAGTEAFFGQGTRLTVV.